A single T cell receptor (beta chain) is shown here with its context. V lost 5 bases and J lost 1; bases outside the gene matches: 5. The CDR3 length is 16 residues. The germline V gene has CDR1 LNHDA and CDR2 SQIVND (reference sequence). These data belong to a study of blood T cell repertoires in COVID-19. Study background: COVID-19 samples collected from the United States, Italy and Spain covered acute and convalescent phases. In each case, the material was cDNA or gDNA derived from T cells, B-cell-depleted T cells, or PBMCs.

Authors' data handling: Quantification of nucleated cells was approximated via reference gene primer amplification. This table comes from immunoSEQ multiplex PCR, and its TCRdb copy is limited to in-frame clones, with some not included. V and J calls and clone size follow that table, whereas D and trimming were derived from the DNA. The data hold 300,000 to 450,000 clones, with less than 85% observed a single time. Material: peripheral blood. This receptor was identified in a woman aged 18-29 years with acute or convalescent COVID-19. The chain employs TRBV19 and TRBJ2-7, with TRBD2 identical over 13 bases. CDR3 sequence: CASSETLAGGSYEQYF. In nucleotides, the CDR3 is TGTGCCAGTAGTGAGACACTAGCGGGAGGGTCCTACGAGCAGTACTTC. Combining the CDR3 with reference TRBV19 and TRBJ2-7 gives the whole variable domain DGGITQSPKYLFRKEGQNVTLSCEQNLNHDAMYWYRQDPGQGLRLIYYSQIVNDFQKGDIAEGYSVSREKKESFPLTVTSAQKNPTAFYLCASSETLAGGSYEQYFGPGTRLTVT.